This T cell receptor beta chain was identified in a study of T cell responses to AZD1222 COVID-19 vaccine. Study-level points and caveats: Repertoires were obtained only post-peak T cell response.

Germline CDR1 is MNHNS and CDR2 is SASEGT. Trimming took 2 bases from V and 6 from J, leaving 8 bases between them. The CDR3 has 13 residues. Only in-frame clones appear in the TCRdb table, and some are missing; sequencing was by immunoSEQ multiplex PCR. The sample lists under 150,000 clones, about 89% occurring once. This clone was recorded once. What it binds is not known. The gene calls are TRBV6-1 and TRBJ1-5; D unresolved. This specimen consisted of peripheral blood, obtained 28 days after the second AZD1222 dose. This TCR was sampled from an adult who received the AZD1222 COVID-19 vaccine. In DNA, the CDR3 is TGTGCCAGCAGTGAAATCAGTCCTCAGCCCCAGCATTTT. Its translation is CASSEISPQPQHF.